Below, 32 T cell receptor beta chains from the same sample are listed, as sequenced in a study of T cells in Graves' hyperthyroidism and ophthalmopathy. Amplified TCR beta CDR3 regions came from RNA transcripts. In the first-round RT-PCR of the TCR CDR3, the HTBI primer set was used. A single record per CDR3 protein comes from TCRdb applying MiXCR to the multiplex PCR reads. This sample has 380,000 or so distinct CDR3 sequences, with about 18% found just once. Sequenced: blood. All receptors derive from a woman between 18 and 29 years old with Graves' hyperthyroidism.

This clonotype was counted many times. CDR3 coding DNA: TGCAGTGTGCCTGGGACAGGGGTTTCCGATGGCTACACCTTC. It encodes CSVPGTGVSDGYTF. This rearrangement joins TRBV20-1 to TRBJ1-2; 10 bases line up with TRBD1. J lost 6 bases, V lost 7 bases, and 11 bases had no gene match. Looked up from germline, CDR1 is DFQATT and CDR2 is SNEGSKA (reference sequence). This CDR3 is 14 amino acids long.

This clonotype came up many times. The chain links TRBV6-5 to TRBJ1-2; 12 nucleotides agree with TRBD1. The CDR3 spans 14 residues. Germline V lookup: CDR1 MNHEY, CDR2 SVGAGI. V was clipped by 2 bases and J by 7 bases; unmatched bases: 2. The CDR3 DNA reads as TGTGCCAGCAGTTACGGGACAGGGGGCCGTGGCTACACCTTC. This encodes CASSYGTGGRGYTF.

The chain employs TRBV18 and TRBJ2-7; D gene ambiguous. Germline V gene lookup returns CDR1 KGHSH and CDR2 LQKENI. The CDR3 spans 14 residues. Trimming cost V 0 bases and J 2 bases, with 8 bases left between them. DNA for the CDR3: TGTGCCAGCTCACCACCAAACAGCCCCTACGAGCAGTACTTC. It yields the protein CASSPPNSPYEQYF.

Here the CDR3 reads CSVRGGAYDQETQYF. CDR3 nucleotides: TGCAGCGTGAGGGGCGGAGCCTATGACCAAGAGACCCAGTACTTC. The chain couples TRBV29-1 to TRBJ2-5, with D perhaps matching TRBD1 or TRBD2 (5 bases each). Germline loops: CDR1 SQVTM, CDR2 ANQGSEA. Trimming pared 6 bases from V and 0 bases from J, leaving 17 bases between. This CDR3 has 15 residues.

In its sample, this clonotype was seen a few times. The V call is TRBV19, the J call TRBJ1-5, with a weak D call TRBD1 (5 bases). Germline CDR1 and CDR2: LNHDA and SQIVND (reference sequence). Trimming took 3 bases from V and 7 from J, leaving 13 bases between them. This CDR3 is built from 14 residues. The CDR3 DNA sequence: TGTGCCAGTAGTATGGGGGAGGCGGACCAGCCCCAGCATTTT. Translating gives CASSMGEADQPQHF. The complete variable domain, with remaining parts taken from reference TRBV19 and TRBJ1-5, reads DGGITQSPKYLFRKEGQNVTLSCEQNLNHDAMYWYRQDPGQGLRLIYYSQIVNDFQKGDIAEGYSVSREKKESFPLTVTSAQKNPTAFYLCASSMGEADQPQHFGDGTRLSIL.

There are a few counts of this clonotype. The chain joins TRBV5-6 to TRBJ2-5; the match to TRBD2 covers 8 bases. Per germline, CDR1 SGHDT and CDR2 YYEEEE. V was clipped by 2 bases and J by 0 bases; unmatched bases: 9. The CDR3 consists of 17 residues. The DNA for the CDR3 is TGTGCCAGCAGCTTCTTCACGGGGGGGCCTGACCAAGAGACCCAGTACTTC. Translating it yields CASSFFTGGPDQETQYF.

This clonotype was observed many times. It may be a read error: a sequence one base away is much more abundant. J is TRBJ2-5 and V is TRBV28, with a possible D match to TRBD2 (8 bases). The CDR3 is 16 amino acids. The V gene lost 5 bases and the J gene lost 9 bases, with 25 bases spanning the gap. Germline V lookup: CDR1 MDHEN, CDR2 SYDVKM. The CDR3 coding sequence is TGTGCCAGCAGTCCAACTTCGGGAGGGGGCAGGGAGGCCCAGTACTTC. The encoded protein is CASSPTSGGGREAQYF.

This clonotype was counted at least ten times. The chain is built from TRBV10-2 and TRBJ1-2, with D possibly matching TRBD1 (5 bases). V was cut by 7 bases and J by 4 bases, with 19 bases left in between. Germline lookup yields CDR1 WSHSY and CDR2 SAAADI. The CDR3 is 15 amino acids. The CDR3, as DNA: TGCGCCAGCACCCCGGGGAGGGGATCGTCCTATGGCTACACCTTC. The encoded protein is CASTPGRGSSYGYTF.

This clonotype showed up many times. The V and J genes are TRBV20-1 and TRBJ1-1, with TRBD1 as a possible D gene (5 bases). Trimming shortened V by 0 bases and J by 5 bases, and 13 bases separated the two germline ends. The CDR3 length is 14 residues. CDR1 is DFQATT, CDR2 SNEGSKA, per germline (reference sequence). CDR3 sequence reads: CSARDLQRGTEAFF. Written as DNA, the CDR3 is TGCAGTGCTAGAGATCTTCAGAGGGGAACTGAAGCTTTCTTT.

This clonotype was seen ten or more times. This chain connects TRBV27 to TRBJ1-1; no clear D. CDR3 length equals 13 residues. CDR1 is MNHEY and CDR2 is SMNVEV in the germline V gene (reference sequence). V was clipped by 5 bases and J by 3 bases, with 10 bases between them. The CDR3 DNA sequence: TGTGCCAGCAGTGGGCCGTGGGACACTGAAGCTTTCTTT. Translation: CASSGPWDTEAFF.

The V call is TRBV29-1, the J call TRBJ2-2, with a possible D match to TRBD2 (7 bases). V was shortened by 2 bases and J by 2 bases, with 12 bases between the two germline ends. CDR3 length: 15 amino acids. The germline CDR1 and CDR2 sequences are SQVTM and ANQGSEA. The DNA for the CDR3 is TGCAGCGTTGAACGGGGGGCGGCCAACACCGGGGAGCTGTTTTTT. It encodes CSVERGAANTGELFF.

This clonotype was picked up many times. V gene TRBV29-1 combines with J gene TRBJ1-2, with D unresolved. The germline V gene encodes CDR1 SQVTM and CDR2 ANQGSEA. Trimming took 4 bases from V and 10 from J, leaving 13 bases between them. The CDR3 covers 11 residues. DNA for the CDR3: TGCAGCGTTGGGGTTTTGCGAGACTACACCTTC. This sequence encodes CSVGVLRDYTF.

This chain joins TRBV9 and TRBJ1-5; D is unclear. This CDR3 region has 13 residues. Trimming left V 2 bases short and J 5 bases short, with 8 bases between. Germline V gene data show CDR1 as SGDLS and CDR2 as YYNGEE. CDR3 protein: CASSVGYYQPQHF. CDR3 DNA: TGTGCCAGCAGCGTGGGGTACTATCAGCCCCAGCATTTT.

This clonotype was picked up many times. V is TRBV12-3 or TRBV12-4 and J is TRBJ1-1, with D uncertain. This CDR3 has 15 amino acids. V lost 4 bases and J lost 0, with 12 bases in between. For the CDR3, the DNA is TGTGCCAGCAGTTCCCCCGAGAAATTGAACACTGAAGCTTTCTTT. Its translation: CASSSPEKLNTEAFF.

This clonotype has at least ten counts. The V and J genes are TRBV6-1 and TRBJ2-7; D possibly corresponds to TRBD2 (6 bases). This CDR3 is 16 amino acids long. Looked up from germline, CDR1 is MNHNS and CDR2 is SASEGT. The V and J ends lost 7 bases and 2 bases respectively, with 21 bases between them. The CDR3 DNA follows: TGTGCCAGCACTCAGGCGGGCGGGGTCCCGACCTACGAGCAGTACTTC. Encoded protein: CASTQAGGVPTYEQYF.

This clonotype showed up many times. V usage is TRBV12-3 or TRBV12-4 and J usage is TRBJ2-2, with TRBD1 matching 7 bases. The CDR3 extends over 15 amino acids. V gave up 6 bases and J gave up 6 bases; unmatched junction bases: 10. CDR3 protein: CASSPGQARAGELFF. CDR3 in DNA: TGTGCCAGCAGCCCCGGACAGGCACGGGCCGGGGAGCTGTTTTTT.

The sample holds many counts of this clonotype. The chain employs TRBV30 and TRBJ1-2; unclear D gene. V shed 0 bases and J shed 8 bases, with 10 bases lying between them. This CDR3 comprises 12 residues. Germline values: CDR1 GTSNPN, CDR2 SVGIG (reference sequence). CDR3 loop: CAWSVVLRGYTF. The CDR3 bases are TGTGCCTGGAGTGTAGTTCTACGGGGCTACACCTTC.

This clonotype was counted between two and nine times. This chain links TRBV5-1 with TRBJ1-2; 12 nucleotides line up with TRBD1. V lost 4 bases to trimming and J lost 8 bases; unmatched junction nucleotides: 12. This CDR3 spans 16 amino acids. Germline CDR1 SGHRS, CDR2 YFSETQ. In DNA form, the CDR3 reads TGCGCCAGCAGCAGGGGACAGGGGGCGCTTTCGAAAGGCTACACCTTC. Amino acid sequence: CASSRGQGALSKGYTF.

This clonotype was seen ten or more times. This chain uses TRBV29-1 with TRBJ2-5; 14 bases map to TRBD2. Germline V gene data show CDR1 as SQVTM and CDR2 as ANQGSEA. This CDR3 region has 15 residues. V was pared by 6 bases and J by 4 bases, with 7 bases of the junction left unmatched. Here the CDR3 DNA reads TGCAGCGTCCCGGGACTAGCGGGGGTGATAGAGACCCAGTACTTC. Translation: CSVPGLAGVIETQYF. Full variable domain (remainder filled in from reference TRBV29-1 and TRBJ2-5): SAVISQKPSRDICQRGTSLTIQCQVDSQVTMMFWYRQQPGQSLTLIATANQGSEATYESGFVIDKFPISRPNLTFSTLTVSNMSPEDSSIYLCSVPGLAGVIETQYFGPGTRLLVL.

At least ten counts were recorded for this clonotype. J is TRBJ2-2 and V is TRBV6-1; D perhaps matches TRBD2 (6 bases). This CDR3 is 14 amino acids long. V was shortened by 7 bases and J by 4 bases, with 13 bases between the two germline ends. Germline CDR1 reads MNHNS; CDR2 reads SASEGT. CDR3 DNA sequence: TGTGCCAGCATCAAGGAGGGGAGCACCGGGGAGCTGTTTTTT. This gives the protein CASIKEGSTGELFF.

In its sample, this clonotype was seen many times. CDR3 protein: CASRTGSNQPQHF. The DNA for the CDR3 is TGTGCCAGCAGGACAGGCAGCAATCAGCCCCAGCATTTT. The chain is built from TRBV6-5 and TRBJ1-5, with a tentative D call TRBD1 (6 bases). The CDR3 is made up of 13 amino acids. The V gene lost 6 bases and the J gene lost 1 base, with 7 bases spanning the gap. CDR1 MNHEY and CDR2 SVGAGI come from the germline V gene.

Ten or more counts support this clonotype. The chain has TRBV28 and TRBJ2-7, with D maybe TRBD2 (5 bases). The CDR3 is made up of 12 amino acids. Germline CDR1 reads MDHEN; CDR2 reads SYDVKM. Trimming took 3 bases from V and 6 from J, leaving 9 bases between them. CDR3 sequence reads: CASSFSGSEQYF. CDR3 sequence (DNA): TGTGCCAGCAGTTTTTCGGGGAGCGAGCAGTACTTC.

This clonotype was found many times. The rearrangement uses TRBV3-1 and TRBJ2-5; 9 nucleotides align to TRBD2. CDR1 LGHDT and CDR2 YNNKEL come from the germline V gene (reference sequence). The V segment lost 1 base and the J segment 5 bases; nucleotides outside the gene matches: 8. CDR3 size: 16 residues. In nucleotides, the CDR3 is TGTGCCAGCAGCCAAGTCCCAGCGGGGGGAGGTGAGACCCAGTACTTC. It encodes CASSQVPAGGGETQYF.

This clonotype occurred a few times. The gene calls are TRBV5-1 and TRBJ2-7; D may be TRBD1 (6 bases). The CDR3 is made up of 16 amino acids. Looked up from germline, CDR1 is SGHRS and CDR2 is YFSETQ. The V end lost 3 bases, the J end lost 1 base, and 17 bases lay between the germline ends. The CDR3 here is CASSSLGQIGSYEQYF. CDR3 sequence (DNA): TGCGCCAGCAGCTCTCTAGGACAGATCGGTTCCTACGAGCAGTACTTC.

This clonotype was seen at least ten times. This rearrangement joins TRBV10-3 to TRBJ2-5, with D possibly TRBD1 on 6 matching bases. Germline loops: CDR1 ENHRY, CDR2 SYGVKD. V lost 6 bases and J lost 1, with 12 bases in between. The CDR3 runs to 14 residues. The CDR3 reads CAISNRASQETQYF. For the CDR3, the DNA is TGTGCCATCAGCAACAGGGCTTCCCAAGAGACCCAGTACTTC.

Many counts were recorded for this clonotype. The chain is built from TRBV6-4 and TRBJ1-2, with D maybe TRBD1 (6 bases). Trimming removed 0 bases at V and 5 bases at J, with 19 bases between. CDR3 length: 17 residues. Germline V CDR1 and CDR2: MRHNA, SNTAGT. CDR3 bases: TGTGCCAGCAGTGACTCGATGCTGGGGGGCGTCTTATATGGCTACACCTTC. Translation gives CASSDSMLGGVLYGYTF.

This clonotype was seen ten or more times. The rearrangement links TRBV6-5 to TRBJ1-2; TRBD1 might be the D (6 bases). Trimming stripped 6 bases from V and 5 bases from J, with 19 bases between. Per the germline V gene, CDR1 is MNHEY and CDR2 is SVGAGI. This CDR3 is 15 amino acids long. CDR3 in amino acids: CASSNGGAVGYGYTF. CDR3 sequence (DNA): TGTGCCAGCAGCAACGGGGGGGCTGTGGGATATGGCTACACCTTC.

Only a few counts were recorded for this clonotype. CDR3 sequence (DNA): TGTGCCAGCTCACCCCAGGGTTATAACACTGAAGCTTTCTTT. As protein: CASSPQGYNTEAFF. The gene calls are TRBV18 and TRBJ1-1; D perhaps matches TRBD1 (5 bases). Per germline, CDR1 KGHSH and CDR2 LQKENI. This CDR3 spans 14 amino acids. V was clipped by 3 bases and J by 2 bases, with 10 bases between them.

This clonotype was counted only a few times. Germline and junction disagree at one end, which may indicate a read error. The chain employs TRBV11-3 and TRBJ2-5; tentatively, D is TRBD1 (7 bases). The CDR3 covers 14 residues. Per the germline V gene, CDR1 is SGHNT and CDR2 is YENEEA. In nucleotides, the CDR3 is TGTGCCAGCAGCCCAGGGGGGTACCAAGAGGCCCAGTACTTC. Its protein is CASSPGGYQEAQYF.

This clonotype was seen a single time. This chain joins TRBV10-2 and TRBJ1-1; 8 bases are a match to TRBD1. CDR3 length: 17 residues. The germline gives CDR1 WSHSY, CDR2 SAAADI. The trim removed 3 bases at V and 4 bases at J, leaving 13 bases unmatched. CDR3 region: CASSDETGVGVGTEAFF. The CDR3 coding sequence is TGCGCCAGCAGTGACGAGACAGGGGTAGGCGTAGGCACTGAAGCTTTCTTT.

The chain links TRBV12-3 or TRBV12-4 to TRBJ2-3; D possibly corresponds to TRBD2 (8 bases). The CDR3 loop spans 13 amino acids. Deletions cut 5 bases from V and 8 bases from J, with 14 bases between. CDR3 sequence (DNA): TGTGCCAGCAGTCGGGACAGCGGGGGTACGCAGTATTTT. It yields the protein CASSRDSGGTQYF.

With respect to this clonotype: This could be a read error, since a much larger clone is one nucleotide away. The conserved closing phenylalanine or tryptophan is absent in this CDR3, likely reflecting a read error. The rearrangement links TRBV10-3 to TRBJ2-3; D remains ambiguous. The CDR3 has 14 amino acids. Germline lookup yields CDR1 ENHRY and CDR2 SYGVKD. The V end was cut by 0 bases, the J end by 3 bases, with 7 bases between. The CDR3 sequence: CAISESVGTDTQYL. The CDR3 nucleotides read TGTGCCATCAGTGAGTCTGTAGGGACAGATACGCAGTATTTG.